This passage covers 24 T cell receptor beta chains from one sample sequenced in a study of monozygotic twins with inflammatory bowel disease (dated by TCRdb to the late 2010s). Library preparation employed 5' RACE. For sequencing, an Illumina HiSeq 2500 was employed. TCRdb reprocessed the reads; each CDR3 protein sequence makes one entry, and DNA is unavailable. The sample's clone listing holds 200,000 to 250,000 distinct CDR3 sequences. The ten largest clones represent roughly 8% of the sample. What was sequenced was blood. The origin of the receptors is a human donor with ulcerative colitis or Crohn's disease, or a healthy co-twin of an affected twin (not recorded which).

The V gene is TRBV19, the J gene TRBJ2-1. Germline values: CDR1 LNHDA, CDR2 SQIVND (reference sequence). The CDR3 contains 15 residues. CDR3 region: CASSLYGSSYNEQFF.

The gene calls are TRBV15 and TRBJ1-4; lacking DNA, the TRBD1 call made by TCRdb goes unchecked. There are 15 residues in the CDR3. From germline, CDR1 is LNHNV and CDR2 YYDKDF (reference sequence). CDR3 sequence: CATRQYRRGDEKLFF.

The chain recombines TRBV5-1 with TRBJ2-2; TCRdb indicates TRBD2, and absent DNA this call remains unverified. Germline lookup yields CDR1 SGHRS and CDR2 YFSETQ. The CDR3 is 18 residues long. The chain's CDR3 is CASSLELAGGRPTGELFF.

The chain has TRBV4-1 and TRBJ1-5. Germline V gene sequence: CDR1 MGHRA, CDR2 YSYEKL. This CDR3 contains 16 residues. The CDR3 is CASSQVQQNSNQPQHF.

The chain carries TRBV7-6 and TRBJ1-1. The CDR3 runs 13 residues. Germline CDR1 SGHVS, CDR2 FNYEAQ. The CDR3 region is CASSLGARTEAFF.

CDR3 in amino acids: CASSTPGLPYEQYF. V and J are TRBV7-9 and TRBJ2-7; TCRdb designates TRBD2, a call that cannot be tested without DNA. Germline values: CDR1 SEHNR, CDR2 FQNEAQ (reference sequence). This CDR3 is built from 14 residues.

The CDR3 protein is CASSSWGNEQFF. J is TRBJ2-1 and V is TRBV5-1. The germline V gene has CDR1 SGHRS and CDR2 YFSETQ. The CDR3 totals 12 residues.

CDR3 region: CASSAAPLAGFYSNQPQHF. The chain employs TRBV28 and TRBJ1-5; checking the TCRdb D call of TRBD1 is not possible without DNA. Germline V gene data show CDR1 as MDHEN and CDR2 as SYDVKM. The CDR3 totals 19 residues.

The chain uses TRBV6-1 and TRBJ2-2. The CDR3 runs 14 residues. CDR1 is MNHNS and CDR2 is SASEGT in the germline V gene. The CDR3 loop is CASIKNANTGELFF.

The chain uses TRBV20-1 and TRBJ1-2. The V gene's germline CDR1 is DFQATT and CDR2 SNEGSKA (reference sequence). CDR3 length equals 15 residues. The CDR3 loop is CSASPAGGFGYGYTF.

Here the CDR3 reads CASSYSTSGAGNTIYF. The chain uses TRBV6-5 and TRBJ1-3; with no DNA, the TCRdb D assignment of TRBD1 cannot be verified. The CDR3 contains 16 residues. In germline, CDR1 is MNHEY, CDR2 SVGAGI.

The rearrangement uses TRBV7-2 and TRBJ2-1; with no DNA, the TCRdb D assignment of TRBD2 cannot be verified. The CDR3 consists of 15 residues. CDR1 is SGHTA, CDR2 FQGNSA, per germline. CDR3 amino acids: CASSSTSGIINEQFF.

CDR3 loop: CASSFGTERYF. This chain links TRBV5-4 with TRBJ2-7; lacking DNA, the TRBD1 call made by TCRdb goes unchecked. This CDR3 region has 11 residues. The germline gives CDR1 SGHNT, CDR2 YYREEE (reference sequence).

The V call is TRBV5-1, the J call TRBJ1-3; as DNA is missing, the TRBD1 call by TCRdb cannot be tested. The CDR3 contains 14 residues. CDR1 and CDR2 from the germline V gene are SGHRS and YFSETQ. CDR3 residues: CASSRDGGGNTIYF.

CDR3 amino acids: CASSYSPSGGYEQYF. This rearrangement joins TRBV6-5 to TRBJ2-7; lacking DNA, the TRBD2 call made by TCRdb goes unchecked. Germline assignment: CDR1 MNHEY and CDR2 SVGAGI. CDR3 length: 15 amino acids.

The chain has TRBV9 and TRBJ2-7; TCRdb designates TRBD1, a call that cannot be tested without DNA. There are 16 residues in the CDR3. CDR1 is SGDLS and CDR2 is YYNGEE in the germline V gene. The CDR3 loop reads CASSPGQELSFYEQYF.

The chain carries TRBV24-1 and TRBJ2-3; the D gene TCRdb calls, TRBD2, cannot be checked with no DNA. Germline loops: CDR1 KGHDR, CDR2 SFDVKD. The CDR3 extends over 17 amino acids. The CDR3 sequence: CATSDPGTSGSLDTQYF.

The chain links TRBV2 to TRBJ1-2; the D call of TRBD1 rests on TCRdb alone, since no DNA is present to check it. Germline V gene data show CDR1 as SNHLY and CDR2 as FYNNEI. The CDR3 has 14 residues. CDR3 in amino acids: CASSDLQGPYGYTF.

The genes are TRBV21-1 and TRBJ2-1. TRBV21-1 is a pseudogene locus. CDR3 length: 15 amino acids. The CDR3 sequence is CASSKKYLSYNEQFF.

V and J are TRBV2 and TRBJ2-7; TCRdb indicates TRBD1, and absent DNA this call remains unverified. The CDR3 length is 12 residues. CDR1 SNHLY and CDR2 FYNNEI come from the germline V gene. CDR3 in amino acids: CASSEAGAEQYF.

The J gene is TRBJ1-1, the V gene TRBV15. The length of the CDR3 is 17 residues. The V gene's germline CDR1 is LNHNV and CDR2 YYDKDF (reference sequence). CDR3 region: CATSRDYDGVINTEAFF.

V gene TRBV12-3 or TRBV12-4 combines with J gene TRBJ1-4; no DNA is available, so the TRBD1 call from TCRdb remains unchecked. The length of the CDR3 is 15 residues. The CDR3 is CASSPGRLMDEKLFF.

The chain carries TRBV28 and TRBJ2-1; TCRdb picks TRBD1, but there is no DNA to check that call. CDR1 is MDHEN, CDR2 SYDVKM, per germline. The CDR3 runs 14 residues. The CDR3 sequence is CASNPGTDYNEQFF.

The chain links TRBV28 to TRBJ1-2; without DNA, the TCRdb call of TRBD1 cannot be checked. From germline, CDR1 is MDHEN and CDR2 SYDVKM. This CDR3 spans 17 amino acids. CDR3 region: CASSSEDRGPANYGYTF.